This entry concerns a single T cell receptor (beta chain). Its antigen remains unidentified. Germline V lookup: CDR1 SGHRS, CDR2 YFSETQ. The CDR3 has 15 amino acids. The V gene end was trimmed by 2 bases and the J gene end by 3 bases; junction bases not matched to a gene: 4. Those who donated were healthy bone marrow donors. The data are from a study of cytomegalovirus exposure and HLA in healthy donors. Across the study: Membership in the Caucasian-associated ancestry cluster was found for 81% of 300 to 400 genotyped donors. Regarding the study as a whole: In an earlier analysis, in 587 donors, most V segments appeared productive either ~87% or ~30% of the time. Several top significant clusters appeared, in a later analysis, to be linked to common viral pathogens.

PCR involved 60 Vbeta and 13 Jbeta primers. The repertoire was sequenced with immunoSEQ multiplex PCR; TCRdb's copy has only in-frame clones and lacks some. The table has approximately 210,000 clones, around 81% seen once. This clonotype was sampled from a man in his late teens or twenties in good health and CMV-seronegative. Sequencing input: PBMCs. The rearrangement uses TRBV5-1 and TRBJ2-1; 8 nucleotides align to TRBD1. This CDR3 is CASSLGTGHYNEQFF. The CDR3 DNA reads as TGCGCCAGCAGCTTAGGGACAGGACACTACAATGAGCAGTTCTTC.